The 11 T cell receptor beta chains in this list originate from one sample, sequenced in a study of CD4 T cells in relation to SARS-CoV-2 and coronaviruses. For these TCRs, the target antigens are not known. TCRdb keeps only in-frame clones here, not all; method: immunoSEQ multiplex PCR. The sample lists more than 20,000 clones, roughly 76% occurring once. Before the COVID-19 pandemic, during about 2011-2019, CD4+ T cells were taken from unexposed donors. CD4+ T cells were isolated from the cells after more than nine days of culture. The sample comprised CD4+ T cells from PBMCs, cultured in vitro. These receptors were collected from a human donor in good health.

The V call is TRBV4-3, the J call TRBJ2-3; 11 bases line up with TRBD2. The CDR3 covers 16 residues. Germline values: CDR1 LGHNA, CDR2 YSLEER. After removal of 0 bases from V and 4 bases from J, the junction contained 3 bases not matched to a gene. The chain's CDR3 is CASSQENSGGADTQYF. The CDR3 region has the DNA TGCGCCAGCAGCCAAGAGAATAGCGGGGGGGCAGATACGCAGTATTTT.

This chain uses TRBV11-2 with TRBJ2-3, with 13 bases matching TRBD2. The CDR3 is 16 residues long. CDR1 is SGHAT, CDR2 FQNNGV, per germline. V was clipped by 5 bases and J by 5 bases; unmatched bases: 7. The CDR3 DNA sequence: TGTGCCAGCAGCGCGAGACTAGCGGGAGGTAGAGATACGCAGTATTTT. It codes for CASSARLAGGRDTQYF.

The chain couples TRBV10-3 to TRBJ2-1, with D perhaps TRBD1 (6 bases). Trimming pared 7 bases from V and 4 bases from J, leaving 11 bases between. This CDR3 comprises 13 residues. CDR1 is ENHRY and CDR2 is SYGVKD in the germline V gene. This CDR3 reads CAITPGQYNEQFF. DNA of the CDR3: TGTGCCATCACCCCCGGACAGTACAATGAGCAGTTCTTC.

The chain couples TRBV5-1 to TRBJ2-3, with 8 positions matching TRBD2. The germline CDR1 and CDR2 sequences are SGHRS and YFSETQ. CDR3 size: 15 residues. The junction had 6 bases not matched to a gene; V was cut back by 4 bases and J by 2 bases. As DNA, the CDR3 is TGCGCCAGCAGCCTGGGGCGGGGGGCCACAGATACGCAGTATTTT. Encoded protein: CASSLGRGATDTQYF.

The J gene is TRBJ2-1, the V gene TRBV9, with D hard to call. CDR3 size: 13 residues. V lost 1 base and J lost 12, with 14 bases in between. Looked up from germline, CDR1 is SGDLS and CDR2 is YYNGEE. CDR3 sequence: CASSVSGSRSQFF. DNA for the CDR3: TGTGCCAGCAGCGTAAGTGGCAGCCGTTCGCAGTTCTTC.

This clone was seen only a few times. This chain joins TRBV5-1 and TRBJ1-2, with D possibly being TRBD1 (5 bases). Germline V gene sequence: CDR1 SGHRS, CDR2 YFSETQ. The CDR3 spans 13 residues. The V and J ends lost 0 bases and 2 bases respectively, with 5 bases between them. CDR3 amino acids: CASSLDRNYGYTF. In DNA, the CDR3 is TGCGCCAGCAGCTTGGACAGGAACTATGGCTACACCTTC.

The chain is built from TRBV11-3 and TRBJ2-1, with D possibly matching TRBD2 (5 bases). This CDR3 is built from 15 residues. Trimming took 1 base from V and 6 from J, leaving 13 bases between them. Germline CDR1 SGHNT, CDR2 YENEEA. This CDR3 is CASSLVSSRGNEQFF. The CDR3 DNA reads as TGTGCCAGCAGCTTAGTTTCTAGTCGGGGCAATGAGCAGTTCTTC.

In DNA form, the CDR3 reads TGTGCCAGCAGTTTGAGGTTGGCAGATACGCAGTATTTT. Encoded protein: CASSLRLADTQYF. This rearrangement joins TRBV12-3 or TRBV12-4 to TRBJ2-3; the D is unclear. The V end was cut by 3 bases, the J end by 4 bases, with 8 bases between. This CDR3 is 13 amino acids long.

The chain combines TRBV6-1 with TRBJ1-4; the D gene is possibly TRBD1 (6 bases). From germline, CDR1 is MNHNS and CDR2 SASEGT. V lost 2 bases to trimming and J lost 8 bases, with 9 bases between them. The CDR3 totals 13 residues. The CDR3: CASSELDREKLFF. The CDR3 nucleotides read TGTGCCAGCAGTGAACTCGACAGGGAAAAACTGTTTTTT.

The V call is TRBV5-1, the J call TRBJ2-5; TRBD2 agrees at 11 bases. With V trimmed by 2 bases and J by 8 bases, 8 bases remained unmatched. From germline, CDR1 is SGHRS and CDR2 YFSETQ. The CDR3 spans 15 residues. The CDR3 nucleotides read TGCGCCAGCAGCTTTGAACTAGCGGGGGAAAGCACCCAGTACTTC. Its translation: CASSFELAGESTQYF.

The chain employs TRBV7-9 and TRBJ2-1, with 8 bases fitting TRBD1. Germline values: CDR1 SEHNR, CDR2 FQNEAQ (reference sequence). The CDR3 has 15 amino acids. V lost 3 bases to trimming and J lost 8 bases; unmatched junction nucleotides: 9. For the CDR3, the DNA is TGTGCCAGCAGCTTTTTGTCGGACAGGGTCGATGAGCAGTTCTTC. It translates to CASSFLSDRVDEQFF.